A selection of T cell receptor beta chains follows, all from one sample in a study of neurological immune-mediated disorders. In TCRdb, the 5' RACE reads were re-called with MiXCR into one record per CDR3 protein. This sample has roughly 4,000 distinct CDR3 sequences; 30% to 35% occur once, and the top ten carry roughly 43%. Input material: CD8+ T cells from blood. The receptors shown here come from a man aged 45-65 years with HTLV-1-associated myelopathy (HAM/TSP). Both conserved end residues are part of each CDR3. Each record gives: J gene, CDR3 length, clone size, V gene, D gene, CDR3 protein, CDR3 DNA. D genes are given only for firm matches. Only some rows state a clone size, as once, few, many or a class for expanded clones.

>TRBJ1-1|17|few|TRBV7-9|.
CASSSTSYKGMNTEAFF
TGTGCCAGCAGCTCCACATCATATAAGGGGATGAACACTGAAGCTTTCTTT
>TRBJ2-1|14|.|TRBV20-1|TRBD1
CSARDGYRGNEQFF
TGCAGTGCTAGAGATGGATACAGGGGGAATGAGCAGTTCTTC
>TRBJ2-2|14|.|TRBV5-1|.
CASSLEGGSVELFF
TGCGCCAGCAGCTTGGAGGGGGGCTCCGTGGAGCTGTTTTTT
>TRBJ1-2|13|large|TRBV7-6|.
CASSLGVGAGYTF
TGTGCCAGCAGCTTAGGCGTAGGGGCTGGCTACACCTTC
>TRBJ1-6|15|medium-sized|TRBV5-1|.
CASSVTLYDNSPLHF
TGCGCCAGCAGCGTGACATTATACGATAATTCACCCCTCCACTTT
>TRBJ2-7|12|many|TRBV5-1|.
CASSFRVGEQYF
TGCGCCAGCAGCTTTCGGGTCGGTGAGCAGTACTTC
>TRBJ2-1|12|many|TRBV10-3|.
CAISELHNEQFF
TGTGCCATCAGTGAGCTTCACAATGAGCAGTTCTTC
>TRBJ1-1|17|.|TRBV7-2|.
CASSLTVAGPGATEAFF
TGTGCCAGCAGCTTAACCGTGGCAGGGCCGGGCGCCACTGAAGCTTTCTTT
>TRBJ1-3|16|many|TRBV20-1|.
CSARDLGGGSGNTIYF
TGCAGTGCTAGAGATCTGGGCGGAGGCTCTGGAAACACCATATATTTT
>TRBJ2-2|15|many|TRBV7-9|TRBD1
CASREDRDGTGELFF
TGTGCCAGCAGGGAGGACAGGGACGGCACCGGGGAGCTGTTTTTT
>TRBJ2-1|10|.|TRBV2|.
CASSRNEQFF
TGTGCCAGCAGTCGGAATGAGCAGTTCTTC
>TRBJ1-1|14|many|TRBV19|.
CASSIEESNTEAFF
TGTGCCAGTAGTATTGAGGAATCGAACACTGAAGCTTTCTTT
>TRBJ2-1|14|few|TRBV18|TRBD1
CASSPDRVMNEQFF
TGTGCCAGCTCACCGGACAGGGTAATGAATGAGCAGTTCTTC
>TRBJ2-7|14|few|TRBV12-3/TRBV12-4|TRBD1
CASSSWDRLYEQYF
TGTGCCAGCAGTTCCTGGGACAGACTTTACGAGCAGTACTTC
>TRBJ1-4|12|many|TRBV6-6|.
CASRRQNEKLFF
TGTGCCAGCAGGCGGCAAAATGAAAAACTGTTTTTT
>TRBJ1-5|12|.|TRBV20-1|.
CSATDSYQPQHF
TGCAGTGCGACGGACAGCTATCAGCCCCAGCATTTT
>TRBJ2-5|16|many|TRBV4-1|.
CASSQFNSQTGETQYF
TGCGCCAGCAGCCAATTTAACTCTCAGACAGGAGAGACCCAGTACTTC
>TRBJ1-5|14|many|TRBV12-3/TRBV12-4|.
CASSHTGSNQPQHF
TGTGCCAGCAGTCACACGGGTAGCAATCAGCCCCAGCATTTT
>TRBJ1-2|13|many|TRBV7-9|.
CASSLADINGYTF
TGTGCCAGCAGCTTAGCGGACATCAATGGCTACACCTTC
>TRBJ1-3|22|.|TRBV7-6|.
CASIATGTRCGYTFGSGNTIYF
.
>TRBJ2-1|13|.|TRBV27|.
CASSPSAVRIGLF
TGTGCCAGCAGTCCCTCAGCGGTGAGGATAGGTCTCTTC
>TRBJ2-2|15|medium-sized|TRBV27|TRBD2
CASSWTSGNNGELFF
TGTGCCAGCAGTTGGACTAGCGGGAATAACGGGGAGCTGTTTTTT
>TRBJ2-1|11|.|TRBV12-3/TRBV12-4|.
CASSLADEQFF
TGTGCCAGCAGTTTAGCGGATGAGCAGTTCTTC
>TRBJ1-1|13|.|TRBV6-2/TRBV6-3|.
CASNRALNTEAFF
TGTGCCAGCAACAGGGCCTTGAACACTGAAGCTTTCTTT
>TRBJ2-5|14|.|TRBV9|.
CASSVDQNQETQYF
TGTGCCAGCAGCGTAGACCAAAACCAAGAGACCCAGTACTTC
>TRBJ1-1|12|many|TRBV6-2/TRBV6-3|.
CASSYPATEAFF
TGTGCCAGCAGTTACCCCGCCACTGAAGCTTTCTTT
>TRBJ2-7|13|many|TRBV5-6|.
CASTSGSGYEQYF
TGTGCCAGCACCTCGGGATCGGGTTACGAGCAGTACTTC
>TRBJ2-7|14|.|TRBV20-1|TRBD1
CSAREGTGPYEQYF
TGCAGTGCTAGGGAAGGGACAGGACCTTACGAGCAGTACTTC
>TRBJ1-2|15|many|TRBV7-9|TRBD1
CASSLGTGAHYGYTF
TGTGCCAGCAGCTTGGGGACAGGGGCACACTATGGCTACACCTTC
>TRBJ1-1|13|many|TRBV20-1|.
CSARDQANTEAFF
TGCAGTGCTAGAGACCAGGCGAACACTGAAGCTTTCTTT
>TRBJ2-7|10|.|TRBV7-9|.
CASLRVEQYF
TGTGCCAGCCTCCGGGTCGAGCAGTACTTC
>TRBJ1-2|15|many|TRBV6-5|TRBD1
CASSLTGTGNYGYTF
TGTGCCAGCAGCCTAACCGGGACAGGGAACTATGGCTACACCTTC
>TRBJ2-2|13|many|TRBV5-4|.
CASSPTSNGELFF
TGTGCCAGCAGCCCGACTAGTAACGGGGAGCTGTTTTTT
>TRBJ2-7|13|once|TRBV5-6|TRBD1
CASRTGGSYEQYF
TGTGCTTCAAGGACAGGGGGATCCTACGAGCAGTACTTC
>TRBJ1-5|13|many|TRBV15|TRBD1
CATADRDNQPQHF
TGTGCCACCGCGGACAGGGACAATCAGCCCCAGCATTTT
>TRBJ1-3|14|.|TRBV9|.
CASSDGGSGNTIYF
TGTGCCAGCAGCGACGGAGGCTCTGGAAACACCATATATTTT
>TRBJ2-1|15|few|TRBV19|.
CASRRDSSSYNEQFF
TGTGCCAGTAGGCGGGACTCATCCTCCTACAATGAGCAGTTCTTC
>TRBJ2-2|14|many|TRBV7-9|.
CASSPDRSTGELFF
TGTGCCAGCAGCCCCGACAGAAGTACCGGGGAGCTGTTTTTT
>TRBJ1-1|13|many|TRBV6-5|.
CASFHGLNTEAFF
TGTGCCAGCTTTCACGGATTGAACACTGAAGCTTTCTTT
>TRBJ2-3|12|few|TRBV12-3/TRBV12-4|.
CASSLAADEQYF
TGTGCCAGCAGTTTAGCCGCGGATGAGCAGTATTTT
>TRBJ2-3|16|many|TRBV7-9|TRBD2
CASSLVLAGARDTQYF
TGTGCCAGCAGCTTAGTACTAGCGGGAGCAAGAGATACGCAGTATTTT
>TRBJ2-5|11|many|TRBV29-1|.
CSGRNKETQYF
TGCAGCGGCCGGAATAAAGAGACCCAGTACTTC
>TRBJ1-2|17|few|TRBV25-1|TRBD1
CASSPTSTGGVSYGYTF
TGTGCCAGCAGTCCAACCTCGACAGGGGGCGTTTCCTATGGCTACACCTTC
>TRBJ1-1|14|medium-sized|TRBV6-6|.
CASSYRGANTEAFF
TGTGCCAGCAGTTACCGAGGGGCGAACACTGAAGCTTTCTTT
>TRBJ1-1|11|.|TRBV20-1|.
CSAWERPEAFF
TGCAGTGCATGGGAGAGACCTGAAGCTTTCTTT
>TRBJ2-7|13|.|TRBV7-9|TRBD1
CASSPNRGNEQYF
TGTGCCAGCAGCCCAAACAGGGGGAACGAGCAGTACTTC
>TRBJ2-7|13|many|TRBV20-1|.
CSARGQIDYEQYF
TGCAGTGCTAGAGGTCAGATTGACTACGAGCAGTACTTC
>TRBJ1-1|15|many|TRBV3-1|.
CASSHHRAENTEAFF
TGTGCCAGCAGCCATCATCGGGCGGAGAACACTGAAGCTTTCTTT
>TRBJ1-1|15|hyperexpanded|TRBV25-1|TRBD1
CASSPTSTGDTEAFF
TGTGCCAGCAGTCCAACCTCGACAGGGGACACTGAAGCTTTCTTT
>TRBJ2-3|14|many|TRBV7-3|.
CASSVSSEWDTQYF
TGTGCCAGCAGCGTATCTAGCGAATGGGATACGCAGTATTTT
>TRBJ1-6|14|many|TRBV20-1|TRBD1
CSAPTTGYPSPLHF
TGCAGTGCTCCAACGACAGGGTATCCCTCACCCCTCCACTTT
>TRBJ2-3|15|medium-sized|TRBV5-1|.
CASSLGDGNTDTQYF
TGCGCCAGCAGCCTAGGGGACGGAAACACAGATACGCAGTATTTT
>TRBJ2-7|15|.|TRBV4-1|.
CASSQEFVGSYEQYF
TGCGCCAGCAGCCAAGAGTTTGTTGGAAGCTACGAGCAGTACTTC
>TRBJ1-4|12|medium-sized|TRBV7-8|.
CASRGGTEKLFF
TGTGCCAGCCGGGGGGGGACTGAAAAACTGTTTTTT
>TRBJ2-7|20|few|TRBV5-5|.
CASSFYICSAGGLDFYEQYF
.